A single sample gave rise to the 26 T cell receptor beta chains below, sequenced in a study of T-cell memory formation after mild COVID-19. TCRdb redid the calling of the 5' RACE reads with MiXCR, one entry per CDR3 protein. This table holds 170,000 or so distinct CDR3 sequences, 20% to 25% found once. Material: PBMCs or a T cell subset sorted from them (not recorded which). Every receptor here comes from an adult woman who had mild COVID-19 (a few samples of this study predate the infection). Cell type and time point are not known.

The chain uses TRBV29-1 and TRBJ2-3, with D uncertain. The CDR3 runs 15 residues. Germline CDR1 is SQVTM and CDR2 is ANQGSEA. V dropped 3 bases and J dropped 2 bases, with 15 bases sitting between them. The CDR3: CSVDPPTVDTDTQYF. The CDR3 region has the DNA TGCAGCGTTGACCCCCCTACCGTGGACACAGATACGCAGTATTTT.

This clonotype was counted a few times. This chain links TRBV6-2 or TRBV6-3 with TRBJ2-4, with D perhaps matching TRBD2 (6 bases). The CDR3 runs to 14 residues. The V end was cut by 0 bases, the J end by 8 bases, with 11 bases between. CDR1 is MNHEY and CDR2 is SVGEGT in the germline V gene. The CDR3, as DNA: TGTGCCAGCAGTTACTCTGGAGGGCGGTACATTCAGTACTTC. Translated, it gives CASSYSGGRYIQYF.

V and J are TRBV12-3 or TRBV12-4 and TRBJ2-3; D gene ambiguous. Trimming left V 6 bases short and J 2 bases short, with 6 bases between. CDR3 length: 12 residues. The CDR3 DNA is TGTGCCAGCAGGCTGATCACAGATACGCAGTATTTT. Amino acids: CASRLITDTQYF.

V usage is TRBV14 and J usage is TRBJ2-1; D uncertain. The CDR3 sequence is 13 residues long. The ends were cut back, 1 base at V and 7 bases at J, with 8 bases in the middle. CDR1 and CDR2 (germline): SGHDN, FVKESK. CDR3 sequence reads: CASSQVPVNEQFF. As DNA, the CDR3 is TGTGCCAGCAGCCAAGTCCCGGTAAATGAGCAGTTCTTC.

The CDR3 loop reads CASSLGDQPYEQYF. CDR3 sequence (DNA): TGTGCCAGCAGCTTAGGAGACCAGCCCTACGAGCAGTACTTC. This chain joins TRBV13 and TRBJ2-7; D is undetermined. This CDR3 spans 14 amino acids. Trimming removed 0 bases at V and 2 bases at J, with 8 bases between. The germline V gene has CDR1 PRHDT and CDR2 FYEKMQ (reference sequence).

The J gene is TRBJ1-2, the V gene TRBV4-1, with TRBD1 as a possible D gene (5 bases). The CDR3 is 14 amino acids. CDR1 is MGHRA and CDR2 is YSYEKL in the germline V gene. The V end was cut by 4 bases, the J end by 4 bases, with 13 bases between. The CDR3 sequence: CASSPSRQLYGYTF. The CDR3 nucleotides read TGCGCCAGCAGCCCATCGAGACAGCTCTATGGCTACACCTTC.

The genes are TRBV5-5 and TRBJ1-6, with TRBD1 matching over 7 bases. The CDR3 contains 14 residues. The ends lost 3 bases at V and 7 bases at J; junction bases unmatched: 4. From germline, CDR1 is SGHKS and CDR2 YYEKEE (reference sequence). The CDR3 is CASSSPGQNSPLHF. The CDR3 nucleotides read TGTGCCAGCAGCTCCCCGGGACAGAATTCACCCCTCCACTTT. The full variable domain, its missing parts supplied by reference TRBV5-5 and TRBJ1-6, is DAGVTQSPTHLIKTRGQQVTLRCSPISGHKSVSWYQQVLGQGPQFIFQYYEKEERGRGNFPDRFSARQFPNYSSELNVNALLLGDSALYLCASSSPGQNSPLHFGNGTRLTVT.

The CDR3 DNA is TGTGCCAGCACCCTCGGGGGGGACTTAACCAATGAGCAGTTCTTC. As protein: CASTLGGDLTNEQFF. V is TRBV9 and J is TRBJ2-1; 8 bases map to TRBD2. Germline CDR1 SGDLS, CDR2 YYNGEE. The CDR3 sequence is 15 residues long. The V and J ends lost 6 bases and 6 bases, in that order; junction bases with no gene match: 11. Full variable domain (rest looked up from reference TRBV9 and TRBJ2-1): DSGVTQTPKHLITATGQRVTLRCSPRSGDLSVYWYQQSLDQGLQFLIQYYNGEERAKGNILERFSAQQFPDLHSELNLSSLELGDSALYFCASTLGGDLTNEQFFGPGTRLTVL.

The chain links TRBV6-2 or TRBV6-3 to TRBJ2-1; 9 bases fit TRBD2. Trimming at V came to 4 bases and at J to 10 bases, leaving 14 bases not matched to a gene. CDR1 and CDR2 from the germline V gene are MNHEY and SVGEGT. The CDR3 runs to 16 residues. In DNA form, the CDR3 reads TGTGCCAGCAGTTTCCCAACTAGCGGGTTAGGGAGGGAGCAGTTCTTC. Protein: CASSFPTSGLGREQFF.

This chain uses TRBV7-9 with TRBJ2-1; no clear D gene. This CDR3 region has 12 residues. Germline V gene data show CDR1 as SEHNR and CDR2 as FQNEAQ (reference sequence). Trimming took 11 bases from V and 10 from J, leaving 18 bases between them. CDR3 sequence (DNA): TGTGCCCTGCATCTTAGTGCAAGCGAGCAGTTCTTC. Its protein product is CALHLSASEQFF.

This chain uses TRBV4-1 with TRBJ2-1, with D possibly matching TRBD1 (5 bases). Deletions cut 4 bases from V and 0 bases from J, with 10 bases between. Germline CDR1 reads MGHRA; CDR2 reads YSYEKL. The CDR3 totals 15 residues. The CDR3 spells CASSPDSVSYNEQFF. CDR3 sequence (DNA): TGCGCCAGCAGCCCCGACAGCGTCTCCTACAATGAGCAGTTCTTC.

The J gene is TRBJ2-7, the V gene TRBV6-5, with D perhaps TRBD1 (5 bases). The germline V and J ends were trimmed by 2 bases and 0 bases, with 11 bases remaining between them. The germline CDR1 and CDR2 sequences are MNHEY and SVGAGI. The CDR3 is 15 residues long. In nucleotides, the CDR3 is TGTGCCAGCAGTTACGGGGCCCAGCTCTCCTACGAGCAGTACTTC. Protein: CASSYGAQLSYEQYF.

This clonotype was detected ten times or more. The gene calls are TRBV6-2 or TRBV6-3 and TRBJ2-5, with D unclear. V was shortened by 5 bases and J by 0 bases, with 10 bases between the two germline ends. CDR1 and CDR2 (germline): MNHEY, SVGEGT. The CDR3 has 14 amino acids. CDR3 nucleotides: TGTGCCAGCAGTGCCCTAGTGTACCAAGAGACCCAGTACTTC. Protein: CASSALVYQETQYF.

The CDR3 is CASSWTSGETDTQYF. The CDR3 DNA reads TGCGCCAGCAGCTGGACTAGCGGGGAGACAGATACGCAGTATTTT. V and J are TRBV5-1 and TRBJ2-3; 12 bases line up with TRBD2. CDR1 is SGHRS, CDR2 YFSETQ, per germline. The CDR3 covers 15 residues. The ends lost 3 bases at V and 3 bases at J; junction bases unmatched: 2.

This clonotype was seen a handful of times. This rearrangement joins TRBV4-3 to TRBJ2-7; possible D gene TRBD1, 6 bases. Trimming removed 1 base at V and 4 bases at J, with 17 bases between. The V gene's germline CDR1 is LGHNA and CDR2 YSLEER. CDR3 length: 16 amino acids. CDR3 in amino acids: CASSQGFPPQGYEQYF. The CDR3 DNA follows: TGCGCCAGCAGCCAAGGTTTCCCACCCCAGGGGTACGAGCAGTACTTC.

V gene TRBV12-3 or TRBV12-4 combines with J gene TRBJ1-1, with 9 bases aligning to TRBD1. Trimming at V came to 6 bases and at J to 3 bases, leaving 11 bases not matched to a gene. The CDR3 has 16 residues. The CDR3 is CASSPGTGRLHTEAFF. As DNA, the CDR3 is TGTGCCAGCAGCCCCGGGACAGGGAGGTTACACACTGAAGCTTTCTTT.

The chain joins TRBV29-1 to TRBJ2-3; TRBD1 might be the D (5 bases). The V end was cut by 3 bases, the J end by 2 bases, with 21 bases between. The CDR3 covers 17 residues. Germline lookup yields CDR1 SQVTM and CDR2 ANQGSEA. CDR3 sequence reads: CSVDGVDSSRPTDTQYF. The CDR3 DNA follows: TGCAGCGTTGATGGGGTCGACAGCTCCAGACCCACAGATACGCAGTATTTT.

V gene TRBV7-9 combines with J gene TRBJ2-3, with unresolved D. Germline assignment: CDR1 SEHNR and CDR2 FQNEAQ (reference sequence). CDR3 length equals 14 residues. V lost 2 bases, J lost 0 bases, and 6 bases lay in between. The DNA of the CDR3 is TGTGCCAGCAGCTTATTAACGAGCACAGATACGCAGTATTTT. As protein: CASSLLTSTDTQYF.

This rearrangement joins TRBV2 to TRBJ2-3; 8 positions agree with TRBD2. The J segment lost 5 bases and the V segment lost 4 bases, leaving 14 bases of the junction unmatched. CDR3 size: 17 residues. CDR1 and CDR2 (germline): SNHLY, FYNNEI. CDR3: CASSGGSPGGPEDTQYF. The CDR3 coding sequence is TGTGCCAGCAGTGGGGGCTCCCCGGGGGGGCCTGAAGATACGCAGTATTTT. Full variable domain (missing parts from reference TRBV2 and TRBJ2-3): EPEVTQTPSHQVTQMGQEVILRCVPISNHLYFYWYRQILGQKVEFLVSFYNNEISEKSEIFDDQFSVERPDGSNFTLKIRSTKLEDSAMYFCASSGGSPGGPEDTQYFGPGTRLTVL.

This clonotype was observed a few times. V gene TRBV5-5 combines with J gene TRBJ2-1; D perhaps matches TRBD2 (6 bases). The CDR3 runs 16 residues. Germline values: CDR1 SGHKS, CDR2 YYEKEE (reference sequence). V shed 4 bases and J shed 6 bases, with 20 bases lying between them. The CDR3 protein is CASSPPLAAKVNEQFF. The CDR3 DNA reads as TGTGCCAGCAGCCCCCCACTAGCCGCTAAGGTCAATGAGCAGTTCTTC.

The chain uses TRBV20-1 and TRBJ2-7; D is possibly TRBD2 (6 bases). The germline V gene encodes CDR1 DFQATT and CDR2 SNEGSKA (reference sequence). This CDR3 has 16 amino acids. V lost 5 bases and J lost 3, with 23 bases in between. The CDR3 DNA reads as TGCAGTGCTCCCATTTCCCCCCGGGAGTTGAGCTACGAGCAGTACTTC. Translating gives CSAPISPRELSYEQYF.

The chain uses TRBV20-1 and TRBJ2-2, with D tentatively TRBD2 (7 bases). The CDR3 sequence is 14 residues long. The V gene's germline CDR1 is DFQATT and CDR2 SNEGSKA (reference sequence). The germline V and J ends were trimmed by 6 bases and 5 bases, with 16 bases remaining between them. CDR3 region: CSADGGARTGELFF. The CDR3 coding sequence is TGCAGTGCAGATGGGGGGGCAAGGACCGGGGAGCTGTTTTTT.

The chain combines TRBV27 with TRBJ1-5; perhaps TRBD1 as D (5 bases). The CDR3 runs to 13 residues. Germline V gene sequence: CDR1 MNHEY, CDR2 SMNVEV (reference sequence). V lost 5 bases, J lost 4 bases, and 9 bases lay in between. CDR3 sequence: CASSLRTNQPQHF. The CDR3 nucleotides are TGTGCCAGCAGTCTAAGGACAAATCAGCCCCAGCATTTT.

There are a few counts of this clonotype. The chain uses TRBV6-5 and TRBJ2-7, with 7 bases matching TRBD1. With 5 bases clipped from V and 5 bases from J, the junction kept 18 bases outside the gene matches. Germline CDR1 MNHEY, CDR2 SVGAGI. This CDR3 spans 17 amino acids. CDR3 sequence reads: CASSQTPTGAPRDEQYF. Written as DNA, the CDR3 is TGTGCCAGCAGTCAAACCCCTACAGGGGCCCCTCGGGACGAGCAGTACTTC.

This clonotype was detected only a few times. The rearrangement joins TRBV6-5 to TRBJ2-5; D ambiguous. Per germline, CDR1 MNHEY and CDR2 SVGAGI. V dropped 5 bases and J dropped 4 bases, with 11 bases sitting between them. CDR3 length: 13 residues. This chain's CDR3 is CASSPDGLETQYF. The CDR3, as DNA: TGTGCCAGCAGTCCTGACGGTCTAGAGACCCAGTACTTC.

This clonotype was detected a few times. The CDR3, as DNA: TGTGCCAGCAGCGGACCGAGCGGGACTACCTACGAGCAGTACTTC. The encoded protein is CASSGPSGTTYEQYF. The V call is TRBV7-9, the J call TRBJ2-7; 7 bases align to TRBD2. The germline V gene encodes CDR1 SEHNR and CDR2 FQNEAQ (reference sequence). The trim removed 5 bases at V and 2 bases at J, leaving 9 bases unmatched. CDR3 length: 15 amino acids.